The rows below give T cell receptor beta chains drawn from one sample of a study of blood T cells in healthy people across ages. TCRdb re-derived calls from the 5' RACE reads in MiXCR, one entry per CDR3 protein. The data contain 550,000 to 800,000 distinct CDR3 sequences, about 21% of them singletons. Sequencing input: blood. Receptor source: a man between 65 and 85 years old in good health. CDR3s include the opening cysteine and the closing phenylalanine or tryptophan. D genes are given only for firm matches. Where a row states a size, it is once, few, many or the class of an expanded clone; other rows omit it.

d_gene	abundance	j_gene	v_gene	CDR3aa	CDR3nt
NA	many	TRBJ2-7	TRBV3-1	CASSQDRVEQYF	TGTGCCAGCAGCCAAGACAGGGTCGAGCAGTACTTC
TRBD1	few	TRBJ2-3	TRBV7-3	CASSFLTGVQGTDTQYF	TGTGCCAGCAGCTTCCTTACAGGGGTTCAAGGCACAGATACGCAGTATTTT
TRBD2	few	TRBJ2-7	TRBV7-2	CASSRGLASYEQYF	TGTGCCAGCAGCCGGGGACTAGCCTCCTACGAGCAGTACTTC
NA	once	TRBJ1-5	TRBV12-3/TRBV12-4	CASSLGVPGQPQHF	TGTGCCAGCAGTTTGGGGGTCCCGGGGCAGCCCCAGCATTTT
NA	NA	TRBJ2-2	TRBV7-9	CASSFAPGTGTGELFF	TGTGCCAGCAGCTTCGCTCCAGGGACCGGCACCGGGGAGCTGTTTTTT
TRBD2	NA	TRBJ2-3	TRBV5-1	CASSWREGLGTDTQYF	TGCGCCAGCAGCTGGAGGGAGGGCCTAGGCACAGATACGCAGTATTTT
NA	NA	TRBJ2-5	TRBV14	CASSQDGAREETQYF	TGTGCCAGCAGCCAAGATGGGGCACGGGAAGAGACCCAGTACTTC
NA	NA	TRBJ2-2	TRBV2	CASASRADTGELFF	TGTGCCAGCGCCTCAAGGGCGGACACCGGGGAGCTGTTTTTT
NA	NA	TRBJ2-2	TRBV6-5	CASRISTGELFF	TGTGCCAGCAGGATTAGCACCGGGGAGCTGTTTTTT
NA	few	TRBJ1-2	TRBV27	CASSGPTDGYTF	TGTGCCAGCAGTGGACCCACCGATGGCTACACCTTC
NA	few	TRBJ2-3	TRBV3-1	CASSQVAIGTDTQYF	TGTGCCAGCAGCCAAGTGGCTATAGGCACAGATACGCAGTATTTT
NA	NA	TRBJ2-2	TRBV5-1	CASSFRSETGELFF	TGCGCCAGCAGCTTCCGGTCCGAGACCGGGGAGCTGTTTTTT
NA	NA	TRBJ1-2	TRBV3-1	CASSHAGINYGYTF	TGTGCCAGCAGCCATGCAGGGATTAACTATGGCTACACCTTC
NA	NA	TRBJ1-6	TRBV20-1	CSASGDGALYSPLHF	TGCAGTGCTAGCGGAGACGGAGCTTTGTATTCACCCCTCCACTTT